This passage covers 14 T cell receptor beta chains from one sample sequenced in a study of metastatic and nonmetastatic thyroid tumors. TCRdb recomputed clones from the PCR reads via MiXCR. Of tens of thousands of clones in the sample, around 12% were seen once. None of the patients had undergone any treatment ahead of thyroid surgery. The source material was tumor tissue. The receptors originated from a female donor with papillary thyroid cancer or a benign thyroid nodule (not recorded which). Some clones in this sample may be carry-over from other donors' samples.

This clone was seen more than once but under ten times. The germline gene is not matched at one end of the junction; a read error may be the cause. The CDR3 DNA reads TGTGATAGTGGTTTGTTAAGAGCGAACACCGGGGAGCTGTTTTTT. Protein: CDSGLLRANTGELFF. The J gene is TRBJ2-2, the V gene TRBV12-5; D call uncertain. The length of the CDR3 is 15 residues. In germline, CDR1 is LGHNT, CDR2 FRNRAP.

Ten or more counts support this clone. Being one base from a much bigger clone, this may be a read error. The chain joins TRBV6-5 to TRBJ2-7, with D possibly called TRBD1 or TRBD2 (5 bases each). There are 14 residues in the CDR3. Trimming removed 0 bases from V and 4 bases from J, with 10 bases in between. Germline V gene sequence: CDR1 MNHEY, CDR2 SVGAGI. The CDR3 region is CASSYSGTDYEQYF. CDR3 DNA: TGTGCCAGCAGTTACTCTGGGACGGATTACGAGCAGTACTTC.

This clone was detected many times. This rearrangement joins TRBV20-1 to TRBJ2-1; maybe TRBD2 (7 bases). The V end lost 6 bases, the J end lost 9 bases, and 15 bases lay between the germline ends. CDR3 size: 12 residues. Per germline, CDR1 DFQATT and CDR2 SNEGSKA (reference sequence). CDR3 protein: CSALGGGGEQFF. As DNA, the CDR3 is TGCAGTGCCCTCGGGGGCGGGGGTGAGCAGTTCTTC.

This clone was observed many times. The CDR3 region has the DNA TGTGCCAGCAGCGTAGACGGACAGGGGTACGAGCAGTACTTC. This translates into CASSVDGQGYEQYF. This rearrangement joins TRBV9 to TRBJ2-7; 9 bases map to TRBD1. The CDR3 is 14 residues long. Germline lookup yields CDR1 SGDLS and CDR2 YYNGEE. V gave up 0 bases and J gave up 4 bases; unmatched junction bases: 2.

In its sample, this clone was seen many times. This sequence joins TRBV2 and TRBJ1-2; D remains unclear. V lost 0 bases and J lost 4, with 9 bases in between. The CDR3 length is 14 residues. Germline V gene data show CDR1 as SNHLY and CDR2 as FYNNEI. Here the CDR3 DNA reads TGTGCCAGCAGTGAAGCGCAAGAGCGCTATGGCTACACCTTC. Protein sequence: CASSEAQERYGYTF.

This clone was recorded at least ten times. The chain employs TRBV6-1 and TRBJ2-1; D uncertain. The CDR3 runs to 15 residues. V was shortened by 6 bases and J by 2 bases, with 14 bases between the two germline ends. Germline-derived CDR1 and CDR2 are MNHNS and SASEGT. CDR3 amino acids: CASRRGSDAYNEQFF. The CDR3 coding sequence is TGTGCCAGCAGGCGTGGGTCGGACGCCTACAATGAGCAGTTCTTC.

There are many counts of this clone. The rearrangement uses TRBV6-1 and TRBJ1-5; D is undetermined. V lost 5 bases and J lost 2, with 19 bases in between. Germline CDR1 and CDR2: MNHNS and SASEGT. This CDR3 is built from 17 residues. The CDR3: CASSPSYPGSGNQPQHF. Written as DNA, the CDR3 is TGTGCCAGCAGTCCCTCCTACCCTGGGAGTGGCAATCAGCCCCAGCATTTT.

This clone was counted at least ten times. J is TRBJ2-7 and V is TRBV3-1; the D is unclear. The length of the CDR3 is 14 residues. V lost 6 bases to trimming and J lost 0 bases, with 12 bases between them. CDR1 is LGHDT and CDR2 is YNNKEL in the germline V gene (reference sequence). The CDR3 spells CASRLTPSSYEQYF. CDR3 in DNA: TGTGCCAGCAGATTGACTCCTAGCTCCTACGAGCAGTACTTC.

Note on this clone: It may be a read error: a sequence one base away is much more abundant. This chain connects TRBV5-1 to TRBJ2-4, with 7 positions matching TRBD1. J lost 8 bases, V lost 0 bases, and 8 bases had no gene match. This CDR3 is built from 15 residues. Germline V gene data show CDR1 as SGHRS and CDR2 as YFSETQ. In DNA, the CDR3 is TGCGCCAGCAGCTTGGGTAAAGGGGGCGCGGACATTCAGTACTTC. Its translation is CASSLGKGGADIQYF.

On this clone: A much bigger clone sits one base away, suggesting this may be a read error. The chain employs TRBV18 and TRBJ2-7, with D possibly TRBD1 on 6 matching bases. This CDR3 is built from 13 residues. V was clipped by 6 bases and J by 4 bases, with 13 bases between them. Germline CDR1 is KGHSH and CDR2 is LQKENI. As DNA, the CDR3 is TGTGCCAGCTCGACTGGACAGAGTTACGAGCAGTACTTC. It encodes CASSTGQSYEQYF.

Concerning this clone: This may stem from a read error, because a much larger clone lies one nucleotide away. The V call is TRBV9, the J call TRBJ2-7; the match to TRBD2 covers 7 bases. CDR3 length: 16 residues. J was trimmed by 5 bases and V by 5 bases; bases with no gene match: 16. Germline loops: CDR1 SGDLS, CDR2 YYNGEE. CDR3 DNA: TGTGCCAGCAGGAGAGGGCTAGCGGTATCCCCGGACGAGCAGTACTTC. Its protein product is CASRRGLAVSPDEQYF.

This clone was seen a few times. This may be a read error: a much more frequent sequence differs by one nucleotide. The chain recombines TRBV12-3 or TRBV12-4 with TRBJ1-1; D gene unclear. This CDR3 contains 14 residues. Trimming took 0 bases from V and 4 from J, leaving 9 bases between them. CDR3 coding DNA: TGTGCCAGCAGTTTAGCGTCCAGTGGCACTGAAGCTTTCTTT. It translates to CASSLASSGTEAFF.

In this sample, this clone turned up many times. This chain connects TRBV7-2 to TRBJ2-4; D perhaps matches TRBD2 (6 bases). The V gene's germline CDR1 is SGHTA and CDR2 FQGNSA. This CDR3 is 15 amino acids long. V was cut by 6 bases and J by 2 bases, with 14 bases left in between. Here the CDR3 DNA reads TGTGCCAGCAGAAATCCGGGCGGGACCAAAAACATTCAGTACTTC. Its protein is CASRNPGGTKNIQYF.

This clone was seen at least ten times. CDR3 sequence: CASSLGSEQYF. CDR3 nucleotides: TGTGCCAGCAGTTTGGGGTCCGAGCAGTACTTC. The chain carries TRBV27 and TRBJ2-7, with D hard to call. The V gene lost 3 bases and the J gene lost 6 bases, with 6 bases spanning the gap. The CDR3 loop spans 11 amino acids. From germline, CDR1 is MNHEY and CDR2 SMNVEV (reference sequence).